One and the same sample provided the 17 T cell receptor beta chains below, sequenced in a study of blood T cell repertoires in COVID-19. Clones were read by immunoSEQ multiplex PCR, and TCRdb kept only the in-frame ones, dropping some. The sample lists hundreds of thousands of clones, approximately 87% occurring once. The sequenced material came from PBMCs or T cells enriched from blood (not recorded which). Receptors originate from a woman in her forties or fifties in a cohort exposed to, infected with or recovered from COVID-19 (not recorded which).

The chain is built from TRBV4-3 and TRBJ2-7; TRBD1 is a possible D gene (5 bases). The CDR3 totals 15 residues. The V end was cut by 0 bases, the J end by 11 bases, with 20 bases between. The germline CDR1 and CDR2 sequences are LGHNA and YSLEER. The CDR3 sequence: CASSQDRDSFYEKYF. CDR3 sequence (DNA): TGCGCCAGCAGCCAAGATCGCGACAGCTTCTACGAAAAGTACTTC.

The CDR3 region has the DNA TGTGCCAGCAGGATCACAGGGAGCTCCTACAATGAGCAGTTCTTC. This translates into CASRITGSSYNEQFF. V gene TRBV6-5 combines with J gene TRBJ2-1; perhaps TRBD1 as D (6 bases). Per germline, CDR1 MNHEY and CDR2 SVGAGI. V lost 6 bases, J lost 0 bases, and 12 bases lay in between. The CDR3 spans 15 residues.

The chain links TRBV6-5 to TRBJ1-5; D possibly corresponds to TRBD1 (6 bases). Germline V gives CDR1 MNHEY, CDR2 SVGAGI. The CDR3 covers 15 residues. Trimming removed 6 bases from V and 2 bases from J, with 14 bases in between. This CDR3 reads CASSPSDRRNQPQHF. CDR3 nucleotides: TGTGCCAGCAGCCCCTCAGACAGGCGCAATCAGCCCCAGCATTTT.

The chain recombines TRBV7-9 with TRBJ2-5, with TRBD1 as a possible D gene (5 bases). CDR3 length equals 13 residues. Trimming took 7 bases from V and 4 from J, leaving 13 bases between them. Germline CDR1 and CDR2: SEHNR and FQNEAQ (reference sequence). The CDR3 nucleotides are TGTGCCAGCACCGTGTCAGGGCGAGAGACCCAGTACTTC. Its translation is CASTVSGRETQYF.

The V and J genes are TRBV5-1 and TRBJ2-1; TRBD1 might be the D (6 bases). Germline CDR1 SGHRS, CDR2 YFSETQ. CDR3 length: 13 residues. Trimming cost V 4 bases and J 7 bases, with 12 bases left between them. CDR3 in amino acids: CASSPGESNEQFF. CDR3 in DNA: TGCGCCAGCAGCCCAGGGGAGTCGAATGAGCAGTTCTTC.

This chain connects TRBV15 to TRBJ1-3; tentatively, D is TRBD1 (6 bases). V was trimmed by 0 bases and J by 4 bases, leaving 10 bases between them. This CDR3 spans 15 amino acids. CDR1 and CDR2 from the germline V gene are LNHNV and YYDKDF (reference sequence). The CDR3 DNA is TGTGCCACCAGCAGAGAGGGGACACTAGGAAACACCATATATTTT. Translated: CATSREGTLGNTIYF.

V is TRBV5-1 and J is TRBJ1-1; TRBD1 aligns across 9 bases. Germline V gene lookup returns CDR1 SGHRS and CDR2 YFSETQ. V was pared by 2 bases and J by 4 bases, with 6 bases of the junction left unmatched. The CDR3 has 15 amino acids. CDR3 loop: CASSFSGTGSTEAFF. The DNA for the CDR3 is TGCGCCAGCAGCTTTTCCGGGACAGGGTCCACTGAAGCTTTCTTT. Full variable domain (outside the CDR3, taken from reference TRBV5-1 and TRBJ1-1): KAGVTQTPRYLIKTRGQQVTLSCSPISGHRSVSWYQQTPGQGLQFLFEYFSETQRNKGNFPGRFSGRQFSNSRSEMNVSTLELGDSALYLCASSFSGTGSTEAFFGQGTRLTVV.

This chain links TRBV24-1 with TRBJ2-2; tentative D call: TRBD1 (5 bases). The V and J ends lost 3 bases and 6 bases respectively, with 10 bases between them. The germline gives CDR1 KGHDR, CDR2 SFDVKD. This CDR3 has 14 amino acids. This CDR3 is CATSDQGRAGELFF. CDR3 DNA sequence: TGTGCCACCAGTGATCAGGGTAGGGCCGGGGAGCTGTTTTTT.

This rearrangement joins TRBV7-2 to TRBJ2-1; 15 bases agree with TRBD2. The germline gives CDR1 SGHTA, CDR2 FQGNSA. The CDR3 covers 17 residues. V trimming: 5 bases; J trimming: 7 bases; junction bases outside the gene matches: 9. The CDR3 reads CASSPWTSGGAKNEQFF. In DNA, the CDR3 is TGTGCCAGCAGCCCGTGGACTAGCGGGGGGGCTAAAAATGAGCAGTTCTTC.

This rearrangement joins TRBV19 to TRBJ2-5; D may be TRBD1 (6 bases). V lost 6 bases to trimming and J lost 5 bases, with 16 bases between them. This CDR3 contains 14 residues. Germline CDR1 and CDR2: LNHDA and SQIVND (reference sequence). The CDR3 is CASRGQRLGETQYF. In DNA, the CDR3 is TGTGCCAGTAGAGGACAGCGATTAGGGGAGACCCAGTACTTC. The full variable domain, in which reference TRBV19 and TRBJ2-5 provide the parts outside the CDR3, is DGGITQSPKYLFRKEGQNVTLSCEQNLNHDAMYWYRQDPGQGLRLIYYSQIVNDFQKGDIAEGYSVSREKKESFPLTVTSAQKNPTAFYLCASRGQRLGETQYFGPGTRLLVL.

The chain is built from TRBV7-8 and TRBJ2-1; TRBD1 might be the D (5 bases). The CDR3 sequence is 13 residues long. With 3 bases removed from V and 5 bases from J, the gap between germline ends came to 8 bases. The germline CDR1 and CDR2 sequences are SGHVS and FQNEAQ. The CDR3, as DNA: TGTGCCAGCAGCTTGGGGCCGAACAATGAGCAGTTCTTC. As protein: CASSLGPNNEQFF. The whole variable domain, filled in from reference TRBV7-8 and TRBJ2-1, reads GAGVSQSPRYKVAKRGQDVALRCDPISGHVSLFWYQQALGQGPEFLTYFQNEAQLDKSGLPSDRFFAERPEGSVSTLKIQRTQQEDSAVYLCASSLGPNNEQFFGPGTRLTVL.

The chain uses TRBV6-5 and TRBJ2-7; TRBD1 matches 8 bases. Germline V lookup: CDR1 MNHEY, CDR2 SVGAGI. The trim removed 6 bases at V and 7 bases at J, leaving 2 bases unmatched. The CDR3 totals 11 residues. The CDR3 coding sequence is TGTGCCAGCAGGACAGGGGAAGAGCAGTACTTC. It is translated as CASRTGEEQYF.

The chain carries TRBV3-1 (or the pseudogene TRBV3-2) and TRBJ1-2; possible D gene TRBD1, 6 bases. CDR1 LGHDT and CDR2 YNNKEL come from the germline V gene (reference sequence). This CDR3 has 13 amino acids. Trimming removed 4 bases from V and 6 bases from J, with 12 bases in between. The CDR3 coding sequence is TGTGCCAGCAGCCTACAGGGCAGTGATGGCTACACCTTC. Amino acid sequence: CASSLQGSDGYTF.

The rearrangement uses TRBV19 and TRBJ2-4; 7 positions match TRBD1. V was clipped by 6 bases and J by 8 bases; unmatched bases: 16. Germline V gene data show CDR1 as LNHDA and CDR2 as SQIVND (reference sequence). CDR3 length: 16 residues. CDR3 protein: CASSKDLPGQVDIQYF. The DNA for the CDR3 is TGTGCCAGTAGCAAAGACCTCCCCGGACAGGTGGACATTCAGTACTTC.

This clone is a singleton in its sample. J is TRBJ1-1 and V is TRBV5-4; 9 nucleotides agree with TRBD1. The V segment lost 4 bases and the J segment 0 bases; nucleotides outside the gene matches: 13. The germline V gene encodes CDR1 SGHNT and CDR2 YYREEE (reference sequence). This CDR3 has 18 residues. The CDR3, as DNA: TGTGCCAGCAGCCGGACACCCGGGACAGGGAGCATGAACACTGAAGCTTTCTTT. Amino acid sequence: CASSRTPGTGSMNTEAFF. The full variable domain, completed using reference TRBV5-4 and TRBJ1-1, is ETGVTQSPTHLIKTRGQQVTLRCSSQSGHNTVSWYQQALGQGPQFIFQYYREEENGRGNFPPRFSGLQFPNYSSELNVNALELDDSALYLCASSRTPGTGSMNTEAFFGQGTRLTVV.

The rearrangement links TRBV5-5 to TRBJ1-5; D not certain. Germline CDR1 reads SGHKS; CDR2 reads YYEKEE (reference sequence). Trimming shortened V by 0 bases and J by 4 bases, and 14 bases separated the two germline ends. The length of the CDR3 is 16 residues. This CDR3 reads CASSLAEDGNNQPQHF. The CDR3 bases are TGTGCCAGCAGCTTGGCGGAGGACGGCAATAATCAGCCCCAGCATTTT.

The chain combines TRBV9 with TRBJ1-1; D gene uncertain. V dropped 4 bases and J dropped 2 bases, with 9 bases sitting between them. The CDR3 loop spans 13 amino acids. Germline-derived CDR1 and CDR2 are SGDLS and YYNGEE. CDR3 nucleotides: TGTGCCAGCAGCCCAGAGGTAAACACTGAAGCTTTCTTT. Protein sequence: CASSPEVNTEAFF.